The source of this TCR beta chain is a study of blood T cell repertoires in COVID-19. Study information: Some COVID-19 samples were acute and others convalescent; all came from the United States, Italy and Spain.

Between the trimmed V and J ends, which lost 1 base and 2 bases, there was a span of 10 bases. Germline V lookup: CDR1 SGHRS, CDR2 YFSETQ. The CDR3 sequence is 14 residues long. Here immunoSEQ multiplex PCR was the method, and the copy in TCRdb shows in-frame clones only, minus some. The repertoire holds tens of thousands of clones, around four fifths seen once, with about 15% in the top ten. Material: peripheral blood. J is TRBJ2-7 and V is TRBV5-1; D might be TRBD2 (5 bases). This receptor was identified in a woman aged 60-75 years with acute or convalescent COVID-19. CDR3 loop: CASSLLTGTYEQYF. DNA for the CDR3: TGCGCCAGCAGCTTGCTGACGGGGACCTACGAGCAGTACTTC. The variable domain in full, completed from reference TRBV5-1 and TRBJ2-7, reads KAGVTQTPRYLIKTRGQQVTLSCSPISGHRSVSWYQQTPGQGLQFLFEYFSETQRNKGNFPGRFSGRQFSNSRSEMNVSTLELGDSALYLCASSLLTGTYEQYFGPGTRLTVT.